Shown below are 7 T cell receptor beta chains from a single sample sequenced in a study of cytomegalovirus exposure and HLA in healthy donors (dated by TCRdb to about 2017). Libraries were built with the immunoSEQ multiplex PCR assay. A mixture of 60 forward primers for TCR Vbeta segments and 13 reverse primers for TCR Jbeta segments was used in the multiplex PCR. The source is immuneACCESS, and TCRdb retained only in-frame sequences with V and J called. Part of the clones is not carried over; for the studies checked, unresolved V genes explain less than half of this, and the remainder is unexplained. A total of 100,000 to 150,000 clones appear in this sample, roughly 75% of them only once. The ten most abundant clones make up under 13% of the sample. What was sequenced was PBMCs. Receptor source: a man younger than 45 in good health and CMV-seropositive.

This sequence joins TRBV19 and TRBJ1-2, with D possibly being TRBD1 (6 bases). The CDR3 is 12 amino acids. CDR1 and CDR2 (germline): LNHDA, SQIVND (reference sequence). Trimming shortened V by 7 bases and J by 8 bases, and 14 bases separated the two germline ends. CDR3 sequence (DNA): TGTGCCAGTACCCTGACAGGAAGGGGCTACACCTTC. Protein sequence: CASTLTGRGYTF.

This chain links TRBV18 with TRBJ2-1; 9 nucleotides match TRBD1. J lost 5 bases, V lost 6 bases, and 5 bases had no gene match. CDR3 length: 14 residues. CDR1 and CDR2 (germline): KGHSH, LQKENI. CDR3 region: CASSGQGIDNEQFF. The CDR3 nucleotides are TGTGCCAGCTCTGGACAGGGGATTGACAATGAGCAGTTCTTC.

The chain couples TRBV18 to TRBJ2-7, with 11 bases that match TRBD2. In germline, CDR1 is KGHSH, CDR2 LQKENI. The CDR3 covers 15 residues. Trimming removed 4 bases from V and 3 bases from J; junction bases left unmatched: 5. CDR3: CASSLPTSGIYEQYF. DNA of the CDR3: TGTGCCAGCTCACTACCGACTAGCGGGATCTACGAGCAGTACTTC.

This clone was recorded a few times. V and J are TRBV30 and TRBJ2-7; tentatively, D is TRBD1 (6 bases). The germline CDR1 and CDR2 sequences are GTSNPN and SVGIG (reference sequence). CDR3 length: 14 amino acids. V lost 5 bases, J lost 0 bases, and 14 bases lay in between. For the CDR3, the DNA is TGTGCCTGGTCCGATATAGGGGGCTCCTACGAGCAGTACTTC. Protein product: CAWSDIGGSYEQYF.

The rearrangement uses TRBV9 and TRBJ2-7; 10 bases map to TRBD1. Germline V gene data show CDR1 as SGDLS and CDR2 as YYNGEE. CDR3 size: 15 residues. V shed 3 bases, J shed 5 bases, and the junction held 8 bases outside the gene matches. The CDR3 nucleotides are TGTGCCAGCAGCGCCAGGGACAGGGGCCCCAACGAGCAGTACTTC. It codes for CASSARDRGPNEQYF.

The chain combines TRBV7-2 with TRBJ2-7, with TRBD2 as a possible D gene (6 bases). The CDR3 length is 13 residues. The V gene's germline CDR1 is SGHTA and CDR2 FQGNSA. The ends were cut back, 1 base at V and 3 bases at J, with 7 bases in the middle. The CDR3 sequence: CASSLGLVYEQYF. The CDR3 DNA reads as TGTGCCAGCAGCTTAGGACTAGTCTACGAGCAGTACTTC.

J is TRBJ2-7 and V is TRBV7-3; 7 positions match TRBD2. CDR1 is SGHTA and CDR2 is FQGTGA in the germline V gene. After removal of 1 base from V and 5 bases from J, the junction contained 8 bases not matched to a gene. The CDR3 has 15 amino acids. The CDR3 DNA reads as TGTGCCAGCAGCTTAAGGGGGAGGCTAGCGGACGAGCAGTACTTC. It translates to CASSLRGRLADEQYF.